Each of the 32 T cell receptor beta chains below was sequenced from the same sample in a study of T cell repertoires in cytomegalovirus infection. These receptors' antigens are unknown. Each CDR3 protein is one row after TCRdb ran MiXCR on the reads. Here the sample spans fewer than 900,000 distinct CDR3 sequences, 25% to 30% being singletons. The source material was cultured CD8+ T cells from PBMCs, sampled from culture after CMV antigen stimulation. All receptors come from a human donor in good health (CMV status not recorded). Some clones in this sample may be carry-over from other donors' samples.

This clonotype was picked up a small number of times. This rearrangement joins TRBV27 to TRBJ1-2, with D maybe TRBD1 (5 bases). V lost 3 bases, J lost 4 bases, and 12 bases lay in between. Germline assignment: CDR1 MNHEY and CDR2 SMNVEV (reference sequence). The CDR3 length is 14 residues. CDR3 sequence (DNA): TGTGCCAGCAGTTTTTTAGGGGATTCCTATGGCTACACCTTC. This encodes CASSFLGDSYGYTF.

To note about this clonotype: Sequence at one end of the junction differs from germline and may be a read error. This chain connects TRBV5-5 to TRBJ1-5; unclear D gene. CDR1 is SGHKS, CDR2 YYEKEE, per germline (reference sequence). This CDR3 is 15 amino acids long. The CDR3 DNA reads TGTGCCAGCAGCTTTGCCTCAACACTCAATCAGCTCCAGCATTTT. Translation: CASSFASTLNQLQHF.

This clonotype turned up a few times. The rearrangement joins TRBV12-3 or TRBV12-4 to TRBJ2-1; D possibly uses TRBD1 or TRBD2 (5 bases each). The length of the CDR3 is 14 residues. V lost 1 base and J lost 9, with 13 bases in between. CDR3 region: CASSLGSGRGEQFF. In DNA form, the CDR3 reads TGTGCCAGCAGTTTAGGTTCGGGGCGCGGTGAGCAGTTCTTC.

The chain recombines TRBV3-1 with TRBJ1-5, with no clear D. The CDR3 covers 18 residues. Trimming removed 1 base at V and 6 bases at J, with 22 bases between. Germline V gives CDR1 LGHDT, CDR2 YNNKEL (reference sequence). DNA of the CDR3: TGTGCCAGCAGCCAAGGATTGGTCTCGAGCCCTGGTGGTCAGCCCCAGCATTTT. This translates into CASSQGLVSSPGGQPQHF.

The rearrangement links TRBV11-2 to TRBJ1-1, with D unclear. CDR1 is SGHAT, CDR2 FQNNGV, per germline. CDR3 size: 17 residues. V lost 0 bases, J lost 1 base, and 15 bases lay in between. CDR3 nucleotides: TGTGCCAGCAGCTTAGAAGGGTTGGAGTGGGGGAACACTGAAGCTTTCTTT. Amino acids: CASSLEGLEWGNTEAFF.

The CDR3 spells CAISESDRYQETQYF. DNA of the CDR3: TGTGCCATCAGTGAGTCCGACAGATACCAAGAGACCCAGTACTTC. The chain couples TRBV10-3 to TRBJ2-5; D possibly corresponds to TRBD1 (5 bases). Germline V gives CDR1 ENHRY, CDR2 SYGVKD. The CDR3 has 15 residues. V gave up 0 bases and J gave up 0 bases, with 8 bases separating them.

This clonotype has just a few counts. V and J are TRBV5-5 and TRBJ2-7; 9 bases map to TRBD1. Germline lookup yields CDR1 SGHKS and CDR2 YYEKEE (reference sequence). CDR3 length: 14 residues. The J segment lost 5 bases and the V segment lost 1 base, leaving 4 bases of the junction unmatched. In DNA form, the CDR3 reads TGTGCCAGCAGCTTGACAGGGGGCATCGACGAGCAGTACGTC. Its translation: CASSLTGGIDEQYV.

This clonotype has a handful of counts. This chain links TRBV7-9 with TRBJ2-7; D gene unclear. Trimming took off 5 bases at V and 2 bases at J, with 7 bases between the two ends. Germline V gene lookup returns CDR1 SEHNR and CDR2 FQNEAQ (reference sequence). The CDR3 is made up of 12 amino acids. The CDR3 bases are TGTGCCAGCAGCCCTACACCCTACGAGCAGTACGTC. Translation: CASSPTPYEQYV.

The chain employs TRBV25-1 and TRBJ1-3, with a weak D call TRBD1 (6 bases). The CDR3 length is 16 residues. Trimming shortened V by 1 base and J by 7 bases, and 17 bases separated the two germline ends. Looked up from germline, CDR1 is MGHDK and CDR2 is SYGVNS. Written as DNA, the CDR3 is TGTGCCAGCAGTGAATTCTTCGCAGGGGAAGGGAACACCATATATTTT. It is translated as CASSEFFAGEGNTIYF.

This clonotype turned up a few times. The chain couples TRBV4-2 to TRBJ2-1, with D maybe TRBD2 (5 bases). Deletions cut 3 bases from V and 5 bases from J, with 14 bases between. The CDR3 totals 15 residues. CDR1 and CDR2 (germline): LGHNA, YNFKEQ. CDR3 amino acids: CASSHVTGVNNEQFF. CDR3 nucleotides: TGTGCCAGCAGCCACGTAACCGGGGTAAACAATGAGCAGTTCTTC.

The V gene is TRBV2, the J gene TRBJ1-6; D is uncertain. With 0 bases removed from V and 0 bases from J, the gap between germline ends came to 9 bases. Germline assignment: CDR1 SNHLY and CDR2 FYNNEI. This CDR3 contains 17 residues. The CDR3 DNA sequence: TGTGCCAGCAGTGAAGCGTTCAGGAGCTCCTATAATTCACCCCTCCACTTT. Its translation: CASSEAFRSSYNSPLHF. The whole variable domain, filled in from reference TRBV2 and TRBJ1-6, reads EPEVTQTPSHQVTQMGQEVILRCVPISNHLYFYWYRQILGQKVEFLVSFYNNEISEKSEIFDDQFSVERPDGSNFTLKIRSTKLEDSAMYFCASSEAFRSSYNSPLHFGNGTRLTVT.

J is TRBJ2-1 and V is TRBV19; 7 nucleotides line up with TRBD1. The V segment lost 5 bases and the J segment 3 bases; nucleotides outside the gene matches: 10. CDR1 LNHDA and CDR2 SQIVND come from the germline V gene (reference sequence). CDR3 length equals 16 residues. The CDR3 bases are TGTGCCAGTAGTGCCGGCCGGGACAGCAACTACAATGAGCAGTTCTTC. This codes for CASSAGRDSNYNEQFF.

This clonotype occurred a few times. The CDR3, as DNA: TGTGCCAGCATCGGAGGCTATAATTCACCCCTCCACTTT. Protein sequence: CASIGGYNSPLHF. The chain uses TRBV6-1 and TRBJ1-6, with D uncertain. Germline CDR1 MNHNS, CDR2 SASEGT. The length of the CDR3 is 13 residues. The V end lost 7 bases, the J end lost 3 bases, and 7 bases lay between the germline ends.

This clonotype showed up just a few times. This chain joins TRBV7-9 and TRBJ2-1; 13 bases line up with TRBD2. The CDR3 is made up of 16 amino acids. V lost 2 bases to trimming and J lost 10 bases; unmatched junction nucleotides: 8. Germline V lookup: CDR1 SEHNR, CDR2 FQNEAQ (reference sequence). The CDR3 sequence is CASSLWTSGGLREQFF. Here the CDR3 DNA reads TGTGCCAGCAGCTTATGGACTAGCGGGGGACTCAGGGAGCAGTTCTTC.

This clonotype was seen a handful of times. This chain connects TRBV7-9 to TRBJ1-1, with a tentative D call TRBD1 (6 bases). Germline loops: CDR1 SEHNR, CDR2 FQNEAQ (reference sequence). V gave up 3 bases and J gave up 5 bases, with 16 bases separating them. CDR3 length equals 15 residues. The CDR3 sequence is CASSFLMGADTEAFF. In DNA form, the CDR3 reads TGTGCCAGCAGCTTTTTAATGGGGGCGGATACTGAAGCTTTCTTT.

For this clonotype: A junction end diverges from the germline sequence, so it may reflect a read error. The V and J genes are TRBV5-3 and TRBJ1-5; tentative D call: TRBD1 (5 bases). TRBV5-3 falls under the ORF class, with uncertain function. This CDR3 is built from 15 residues. As DNA, the CDR3 is TGTGCCAGCAGCTTAAGCCCGGGACTCAATCAGCCCCAGCATTTT. Its translation is CASSLSPGLNQPQHF.

The rearrangement joins TRBV2 to TRBJ2-3, with D maybe TRBD2 (6 bases). Germline lookup yields CDR1 SNHLY and CDR2 FYNNEI. CDR3 length: 13 amino acids. Trimming shortened V by 10 bases and J by 2 bases, and 13 bases separated the two germline ends. In DNA, the CDR3 is TGTGCCACCGGGACTCCAAACACAGATACGCAGTATTTT. It encodes CATGTPNTDTQYF.

The V call is TRBV6-1, the J call TRBJ2-6; TRBD1 might be the D (6 bases). With 8 bases removed from V and 0 bases from J, the gap between germline ends came to 23 bases. Germline-derived CDR1 and CDR2 are MNHNS and SASEGT. CDR3 length: 19 amino acids. CDR3 sequence: CASRGLPGQFPSGANVLTF. CDR3 DNA: TGTGCCAGCCGCGGCCTCCCCGGACAGTTCCCCTCTGGGGCCAACGTCCTGACTTTC.

The chain employs TRBV20-1 and TRBJ2-1, with a tentative D call TRBD1 (6 bases). This CDR3 has 14 residues. V dropped 3 bases and J dropped 11 bases, with 20 bases sitting between them. CDR1 and CDR2 from the germline V gene are DFQATT and SNEGSKA (reference sequence). CDR3: CSARNRERRYQQFF. The DNA of the CDR3 is TGCAGTGCTAGGAACAGGGAGCGGAGGTATCAGCAGTTCTTC.

This rearrangement joins TRBV7-2 to TRBJ1-5; possible D gene TRBD1, 6 bases. CDR1 and CDR2 (germline): SGHTA, FQGNSA. The ends were cut back, 3 bases at V and 6 bases at J, with 12 bases in the middle. The CDR3 sequence is 14 residues long. CDR3 sequence (DNA): TGTGCCAGCAGCTTCGGGGGGCCGGGTCAGCCCCAGCATTTT. Amino acids: CASSFGGPGQPQHF.

This sequence joins TRBV5-4 and TRBJ2-7; D is possibly TRBD1 or TRBD2 (5 bases each). Trimming left V 2 bases short and J 5 bases short, with 14 bases between. The CDR3 runs to 14 residues. Per germline, CDR1 SGHNT and CDR2 YYREEE (reference sequence). In DNA, the CDR3 is TGTGCCAGCAGCTTAGGGACCACCCCCAACGAGCAGTACTTC. Protein product: CASSLGTTPNEQYF. Based on the CDR3 plus reference TRBV5-4 and TRBJ2-7, the full variable domain is ETGVTQSPTHLIKTRGQQVTLRCSSQSGHNTVSWYQQALGQGPQFIFQYYREEENGRGNFPPRFSGLQFPNYSSELNVNALELDDSALYLCASSLGTTPNEQYFGPGTRLTVT.

The chain has TRBV2 and TRBJ1-1, with D possibly being TRBD1 (5 bases). CDR1 is SNHLY, CDR2 FYNNEI, per germline. The CDR3 spans 17 residues. V was pared by 6 bases and J by 2 bases, with 22 bases between. The CDR3 bases are TGTGCCAGCAGAATCTTGAGACAGTCCATAAGAAACACTGAAGCTTTCTTT. Translating it yields CASRILRQSIRNTEAFF.

The rearrangement uses TRBV20-1 and TRBJ2-7; 12 positions match TRBD2. The CDR3 runs 15 residues. Trimming took 5 bases from V and 3 from J; bases not matched to a gene: 8. CDR1 and CDR2 (germline): DFQATT, SNEGSKA (reference sequence). This CDR3 reads CSASGSSGGDYEQYF. Here the CDR3 DNA reads TGCAGTGCTTCCGGGTCTAGCGGGGGGGACTACGAGCAGTACTTC.

This clonotype was counted between two and nine times. The chain recombines TRBV19 with TRBJ2-7; 8 positions agree with TRBD1. The CDR3 covers 13 residues. Trimming cost V 3 bases and J 7 bases; bases outside gene matches: 5. Per germline, CDR1 LNHDA and CDR2 SQIVND (reference sequence). CDR3 region: CASSMDRAGEQYF. Written as DNA, the CDR3 is TGTGCCAGTAGTATGGACAGGGCTGGGGAGCAGTACTTC. Filled out from reference TRBV19 and TRBJ2-7, the complete variable domain reads DGGITQSPKYLFRKEGQNVTLSCEQNLNHDAMYWYRQDPGQGLRLIYYSQIVNDFQKGDIAEGYSVSREKKESFPLTVTSAQKNPTAFYLCASSMDRAGEQYFGPGTRLTVT.

This clonotype came up many times. In DNA, the CDR3 is TGTGCCAGCAGCTTCCCCGGTGGCAATCAGCCCCAGCATTTT. Protein product: CASSFPGGNQPQHF. The chain carries TRBV7-2 and TRBJ1-5; no firm D call. Germline loops: CDR1 SGHTA, CDR2 FQGNSA. There are 14 residues in the CDR3. The germline V and J ends were trimmed by 3 bases and 2 bases, with 8 bases remaining between them. Together with reference TRBV7-2 and TRBJ1-5, the CDR3 gives the full variable domain: GAGVSQSPSNKVTEKGKDVELRCDPISGHTALYWYRQSLGQGLEFLIYFQGNSAPDKSGLPSDRFSAERTGGSVSTLTIQRTQQEDSAVYLCASSFPGGNQPQHFGDGTRLSIL.

This clonotype turned up a few times. The chain couples TRBV14 to TRBJ1-4; D gene ambiguous. Germline V gene lookup returns CDR1 SGHDN and CDR2 FVKESK. Trimming left V 2 bases short and J 8 bases short, with 12 bases between. CDR3 size: 14 residues. The DNA for the CDR3 is TGTGCCAGCAGCCAACGGGGATTGCGAGAAAAACTGTTTTTT. Translation: CASSQRGLREKLFF.

This clonotype has just a few counts. Possible read error: a much larger clone is one base away. The chain joins TRBV28 to TRBJ1-2, with D unclear. Trimming stripped 2 bases from V and 7 bases from J, with 5 bases between. This CDR3 is 11 amino acids long. In germline, CDR1 is MDHEN, CDR2 SYDVKM. The CDR3, as DNA: TGTGCCAGCAGTTTACCGGGTGGCTACACCTTC. Translation gives CASSLPGGYTF.

This clonotype was observed a few times. The chain joins TRBV6-1 to TRBJ2-5; D gene unclear. CDR3 size: 13 residues. Germline CDR1 and CDR2: MNHNS and SASEGT. Trimming stripped 5 bases from V and 3 bases from J, with 10 bases between. The chain's CDR3 is CASSLNFKETQYF. CDR3 sequence (DNA): TGTGCCAGCAGTTTGAACTTTAAAGAGACCCAGTACTTC.

The genes are TRBV7-4 and TRBJ2-7, with 9 nucleotides matching TRBD1. This CDR3 contains 16 residues. Germline lookup yields CDR1 SGHVT and CDR2 SQSDAQ. Trimming cost V 1 base and J 2 bases; bases outside gene matches: 6. CDR3 nucleotide sequence: TGTGCCAGCAGCTTAGATTTTGGACAGGGGCCCTACGAGCAGTACTTC. Encoded protein: CASSLDFGQGPYEQYF. Full variable domain (missing parts from reference TRBV7-4 and TRBJ2-7): GAGVSQSPRYKVAKRGRDVALRCDSISGHVTLYWYRQTLGQGSEVLTYSQSDAQRDKSGRPSGRFSAERPERSVSTLKIQRTEQGDSAVYLCASSLDFGQGPYEQYFGPGTRLTVT.

J is TRBJ1-1 and V is TRBV6-5, with TRBD1 as a possible D gene (6 bases). CDR1 and CDR2 from the germline V gene are MNHEY and SVGAGI. CDR3 length: 15 residues. V lost 6 bases, J lost 5 bases, and 19 bases lay in between. The CDR3 coding sequence is TGTGCCAGCAGAAGGGGGAAGGGATGGAGGACTGAAGCTTTCTTT. Translation: CASRRGKGWRTEAFF.

The chain employs TRBV2 and TRBJ2-7; no firm D call. Germline V gene lookup returns CDR1 SNHLY and CDR2 FYNNEI. The length of the CDR3 is 14 residues. Trimming removed 8 bases from V and 2 bases from J, with 16 bases in between. DNA for the CDR3: TGTGCCAGCTCAAAAGGCACTGACCCCTACGAGCAGTACTTC. This gives the protein CASSKGTDPYEQYF.

The rearrangement uses TRBV4-1 and TRBJ2-7; 7 nucleotides align to TRBD1. With 1 base clipped from V and 6 bases from J, the junction kept 6 bases outside the gene matches. Germline CDR1 MGHRA, CDR2 YSYEKL. The CDR3 consists of 14 residues. The CDR3 protein is CASSQAGTATEQYF. The CDR3 DNA sequence: TGCGCCAGCAGCCAAGCGGGGACAGCTACCGAGCAGTACTTC.